This record concerns one T cell receptor (beta chain) sequence. Libraries were prepared by immunoSEQ multiplex PCR; TCRdb keeps only in-frame clonotypes and omits some of them. The profile shows more than 150,000 clones, 88% of them singletons. This record belongs to a study of blood T cell repertoires in COVID-19. The CDR3 is made up of 17 amino acids. With V trimmed by 4 bases and J by 0 bases, 5 bases remained unmatched. Germline values: CDR1 MNHNS, CDR2 SASEGT. The receptor was isolated from a woman in her sixties or seventies with acute or convalescent COVID-19. This sequence joins TRBV6-1 and TRBJ2-3; 12 nucleotides line up with TRBD2. The sample was peripheral blood. The CDR3 sequence is CASSASGGAVSTDTQYF. DNA of the CDR3: TGTGCCAGCAGTGCTAGCGGGGGGGCCGTCAGCACAGATACGCAGTATTTT.